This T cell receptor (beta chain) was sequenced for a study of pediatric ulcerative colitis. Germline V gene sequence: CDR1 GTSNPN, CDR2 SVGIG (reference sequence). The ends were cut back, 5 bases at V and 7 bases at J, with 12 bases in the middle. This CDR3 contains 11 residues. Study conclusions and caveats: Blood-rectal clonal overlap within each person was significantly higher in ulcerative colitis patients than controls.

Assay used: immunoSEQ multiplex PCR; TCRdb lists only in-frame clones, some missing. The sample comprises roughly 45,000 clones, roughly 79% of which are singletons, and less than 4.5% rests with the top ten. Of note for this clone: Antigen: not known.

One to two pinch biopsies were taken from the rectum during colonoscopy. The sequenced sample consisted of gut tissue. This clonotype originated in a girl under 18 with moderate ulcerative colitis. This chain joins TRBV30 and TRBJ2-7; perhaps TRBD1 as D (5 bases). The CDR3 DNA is TGTGCCTGGGGCAGGGTAGGGGAGCAGTACTTC. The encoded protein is CAWGRVGEQYF.